Listed here is a single T cell receptor beta chain. Its antigen is unidentified. This sample is drawn from a study of cytomegalovirus exposure and HLA in healthy donors. V lost 1 base and J lost 4; bases outside the gene matches: 9. CDR3 length: 18 residues. Looked up from germline, CDR1 is SGDLS and CDR2 is YYNGEE. General study results and limits: Most of the TCR beta V segments (in an earlier analysis) were productive either about 87% or about 30% of the time. Most CMV-associated TCR beta chains appeared HLA-restricted in a later analysis. Associated with HLA alleles at 0.05 false discovery rate in a later analysis were approximately 17,000 TCR beta sequences. A later analysis reportedly found that, within productive TCRs, an Asian-associated ancestry cluster had fewer N-insertions than the mean observed across the roughly 700 donors.

This PCR relied on a set of 60 Vbeta primers and 13 Jbeta primers. Profiling relied on immunoSEQ multiplex PCR, and the TCRdb table lists in-frame clones only, not all of them. The table includes some 150,000 clones, over 60% detected once. The chain uses TRBV9 and TRBJ2-6; 9 bases agree with TRBD1. This TCR was recovered from a woman aged 45-60 years in good health and CMV-seronegative. Sequences were obtained from PBMCs. CDR3 region: CASSVRDRVGSGANVLTF. DNA of the CDR3: TGTGCCAGCAGCGTACGGGACAGGGTAGGCTCCGGGGCCAACGTCCTGACTTTC.